The 27 T cell receptor beta chains given below trace back to one sample, sequenced in a study of tumor-infiltrating lymphocytes in primary liver carcinoma. With 500 ng total RNA as template and a constant-region primer, TCR beta cDNA was made. Three nested multiplex PCR rounds, a slightly modified ARM-PCR method, built the TCR beta libraries. TRBV1-TRBV30 forward primers paired with a C-beta reverse primer were used in the first two PCR rounds, which ran roughly 10 cycles each. TCRdb called the multiplex PCR reads again in MiXCR, with one record for every CDR3 protein. This table holds about 300,000 distinct CDR3 sequences, around three fifths found once. Blood RNA came from unsorted whole blood; germline DNA was also extracted. The sequenced sample was peripheral blood. Every receptor here comes from a man aged 35 to 55 with primary liver carcinoma and hepatitis B virus infection.

In this sample, this clonotype turned up once. Its ends do not fully match the called genes, so a read error is possible. The V gene is TRBV4-3, the J gene TRBJ2-3; D gene uncertain. Per the germline V gene, CDR1 is LGHNA and CDR2 is YSLEER. The CDR3 is 15 residues long. The DNA for the CDR3 is TGCGCCGGCAGCCAAGGGAATATGAGCACAGATACGCAGTATTTT. It yields the protein CAGSQGNMSTDTQYF.

V gene TRBV28 combines with J gene TRBJ1-5; D is uncertain. The V and J ends lost 5 bases and 6 bases respectively, with 14 bases between them. In germline, CDR1 is MDHEN, CDR2 SYDVKM. This CDR3 comprises 14 residues. The DNA of the CDR3 is TGTGCCAGCAGTGGGGTCTCCCAAGGTCAGCCCCAGCATTTT. It encodes CASSGVSQGQPQHF.

For this clonotype: This may be a read error, as it is one base from a much larger clone. This sequence joins TRBV6-1 and TRBJ1-2; D may be TRBD1 (6 bases). The CDR3 totals 13 residues. CDR1 is MNHNS and CDR2 is SASEGT in the germline V gene. The CDR3 protein is CVSSEAGQSGYTF. The CDR3 DNA reads TGTGTCAGCAGTGAAGCCGGACAGTCGGGCTACACCTTC.

This clonotype was seen a few times. V and J are TRBV5-1 and TRBJ1-5; D uncertain. The CDR3 has 15 amino acids. Germline CDR1 SGHRS, CDR2 YFSETQ. Trimming removed 2 bases at V and 4 bases at J, with 13 bases between. The CDR3 nucleotides read TGCGCCAGCAGCTTCAACGGGGTTGAGAATCAGCCCCAGCATTTT. It translates to CASSFNGVENQPQHF.

On this clonotype: A read error may explain this, as a much larger clone is one base away. The chain couples TRBV6-5 to TRBJ1-2, with D perhaps matching TRBD1 (5 bases). The CDR3 spans 13 residues. CDR1 is MNHEY, CDR2 SVGAGI, per germline. The CDR3 DNA sequence: TGTGTCAGCAGCTCCGAGGGGAGATATGGCTACACCTTC. Amino acid sequence: CVSSSEGRYGYTF.

Concerning this clonotype: A much larger clone sits a single nucleotide away, making a read error possible. V is TRBV5-6 and J is TRBJ2-7; 7 bases map to TRBD2. Germline V gives CDR1 SGHDT, CDR2 YYEEEE. The CDR3 runs to 14 residues. This CDR3 is CANSLGGRLNEQYF. Written as DNA, the CDR3 is TGTGCCAACAGCTTGGGCGGGAGACTGAACGAGCAGTACTTC.

This clonotype has ten or more counts. The chain is built from TRBV10-3 and TRBJ1-2; D may be TRBD1 (6 bases). V was trimmed by 6 bases and J by 2 bases, leaving 10 bases between them. The CDR3 loop spans 13 amino acids. From germline, CDR1 is ENHRY and CDR2 SYGVKD. The CDR3 here is CAIRMGQNYGYTF. In nucleotides, the CDR3 is TGTGCCATCAGAATGGGACAAAACTATGGCTACACCTTC.

About this clonotype: Likely a read error: the CDR3 ends without its conserved phenylalanine or tryptophan. The rearrangement joins TRBV11-1 to TRBJ1-1; D remains unclear. CDR3 length equals 12 residues. Looked up from germline, CDR1 is SGHAT and CDR2 is FQDESV (reference sequence). In DNA form, the CDR3 reads TGTGCTAGCAGCTCGAGCATCGGTGAAGCTTTCCTT. This sequence encodes CASSSSIGEAFL.

As regards this clonotype: Since a much larger clone is just one base distant, this may be a read error. This chain joins TRBV6-5 and TRBJ2-2; the D gene is possibly TRBD1 (6 bases). The V gene's germline CDR1 is MNHEY and CDR2 SVGAGI. The CDR3 covers 15 residues. CDR3 in amino acids: CAISYTGSGTGELFF. The CDR3, as DNA: TGTGCCATCAGTTACACAGGGAGCGGAACCGGGGAGCTGTTTTTT.

On this clonotype itself: At one end the junction does not follow the germline gene, possibly because of a read error. The chain combines TRBV6-1 with TRBJ2-1, with 9 bases identical to TRBD2. This CDR3 is built from 13 residues. The germline CDR1 and CDR2 sequences are MNHNS and SASEGT. This CDR3 is CTSTAGGYNEQFF. CDR3 DNA sequence: TGTACCAGCACAGCGGGAGGCTACAATGAGCAGTTCTTC.

With respect to this clonotype: One end of the junction does not line up with germline, which may come from a read error. The rearrangement uses TRBV5-4 and TRBJ2-1; the D is unclear. The CDR3 is 15 residues long. Germline V gene data show CDR1 as SGHNT and CDR2 as YYREEE (reference sequence). CDR3 nucleotides: TGTACCAGTAGCTTGCCCGCCTTTACCTACAATAAGCAGTTCTTC. Translating it yields CTSSLPAFTYNKQFF.

This chain joins TRBV23-1 and TRBJ2-7; either TRBD1 or TRBD2 may fit D (5 bases each). TRBV23-1 is reported as an ORF; its role is uncertain. The CDR3 is made up of 15 amino acids. V lost 7 bases and J 3 bases, leaving 19 bases between the germline ends. The CDR3 reads CASTHRDGPFYEQYF. The DNA of the CDR3 is TGCGCCAGCACTCACCGGGACGGCCCCTTCTACGAGCAGTACTTC.

Notes on this clonotype: The junction departs from the called germline gene at one end, perhaps through a read error. The CDR3: CATRALQDTGELFF. The CDR3 nucleotides are TGTGCCACCAGGGCATTACAAGACACCGGAGAGCTGTTTTTT. The chain carries TRBV24-1 and TRBJ2-2; no clear D. Germline V gene data show CDR1 as KGHDR and CDR2 as SFDVKD. This CDR3 contains 14 residues.

This clonotype has just a few counts. V and J are TRBV5-6 and TRBJ1-1, with no clear D. The germline V gene encodes CDR1 SGHDT and CDR2 YYEEEE. V dropped 5 bases and J dropped 2 bases, with 7 bases sitting between them. The length of the CDR3 is 12 residues. For the CDR3, the DNA is TGTGCCAGCAGTCGTATAAACACTGAAGCTTTCTTT. This encodes CASSRINTEAFF.

This clonotype was seen at least ten times. This chain uses TRBV12-3 or TRBV12-4 with TRBJ2-7; 7 bases align to TRBD2. V shed 3 bases and J 5 bases; nucleotides not matched to a gene: 4. CDR3 size: 13 residues. The CDR3 DNA is TGTGCCAGCAGTTTTGGCGGGAGCAACGAGCAGTACTTC. Translated, it gives CASSFGGSNEQYF.

Only one count was recorded for this clonotype. A much larger clone sits a single nucleotide away, making a read error possible. J is TRBJ2-2 and V is TRBV29-1, with 11 bases matching TRBD1. CDR3 length equals 16 residues. In germline, CDR1 is SQVTM, CDR2 ANQGSEA. Here the CDR3 DNA reads TGCAGCGCCATGGAAGGACAGGGGGCGAAGACCGGGGAGCTGTTTTTT. Translation: CSAMEGQGAKTGELFF.

Details on this clonotype: The junction shows a germline mismatch at one end, possibly a read error. The V and J genes are TRBV7-2 and TRBJ2-7; no reliable D call. CDR1 and CDR2 (germline): SGHTA, FQGNSA. The CDR3 is 12 amino acids. The CDR3 sequence is CVSSLSGYEQYF. In nucleotides, the CDR3 is TGTGTCAGCAGCTTATCGGGTTACGAGCAGTACTTC.

This sequence joins TRBV4-3 and TRBJ1-4, with D unclear. The CDR3 is made up of 16 amino acids. Trimming took off 4 bases at V and 5 bases at J, with 17 bases between the two ends. CDR1 and CDR2 from the germline V gene are LGHNA and YSLEER. CDR3 in DNA: TGCGCCAGCAGCCTCGCCACCAGTTATACCAATGAAAAACTGTTTTTT. Translated, it gives CASSLATSYTNEKLFF.

In its sample, this clonotype was seen many times. The chain joins TRBV12-3 or TRBV12-4 to TRBJ2-1; 10 bases are a match to TRBD1. The CDR3 totals 16 residues. Germline trimming cut 6 bases from V and 8 bases from J; bases unmatched to any gene: 13. CDR3 residues: CASRLSGQGFIDEQFF. CDR3 coding DNA: TGTGCCAGCAGACTTTCGGGACAGGGGTTCATCGATGAGCAGTTCTTC.

Notes on this clonotype: One end of the junction fails to match germline, which may point to a read error. The chain joins TRBV29-1 to TRBJ2-3; 7 nucleotides align to TRBD1. This CDR3 contains 14 residues. Germline V gene lookup returns CDR1 SQVTM and CDR2 ANQGSEA. The CDR3 reads CGVAGTANTDTQYF. The DNA of the CDR3 is TGCGGCGTTGCCGGGACAGCTAACACAGATACGCAGTATTTT.

The rearrangement joins TRBV29-1 to TRBJ2-5; D is unclear. Trimming cost V 8 bases and J 13 bases, with 14 bases left between them. This CDR3 is 9 amino acids long. CDR1 is SQVTM, CDR2 ANQGSEA, per germline. This chain's CDR3 is CSFGQAPYF. DNA for the CDR3: TGCAGCTTTGGGCAGGCACCGTACTTC.

Comment on this clonotype: This may be a read error: a much more frequent sequence differs by one nucleotide. This rearrangement joins TRBV29-1 to TRBJ1-1; possible D gene TRBD1, 6 bases. The CDR3 is 13 residues long. Trimming left V 5 bases short and J 6 bases short, with 16 bases between. Per germline, CDR1 SQVTM and CDR2 ANQGSEA. CDR3 sequence: CSVKLSQGSEAFF. CDR3 nucleotide sequence: TGCAGCGTTAAGTTATCACAGGGATCTGAAGCTTTCTTT.

This clonotype appeared once. The rearrangement joins TRBV6-5 to TRBJ1-5; D gene uncertain. Germline CDR1 and CDR2: MNHEY and SVGAGI. The CDR3 has 13 amino acids. V was cut by 9 bases and J by 5 bases, with 14 bases left in between. The CDR3 DNA is TGTGCCAGTAAGGGAGGAGGCGATCAGCCCCAGCATTTT. Protein sequence: CASKGGGDQPQHF.

As regards this clonotype: Possible read error: a much larger clone is one base away. The gene calls are TRBV6-1 and TRBJ1-1; D might be TRBD1 (5 bases). The V end lost 3 bases, the J end lost 9 bases, and 11 bases lay between the germline ends. Germline CDR1 is MNHNS and CDR2 is SASEGT. The length of the CDR3 is 12 residues. Here the CDR3 reads CASSDLGGQAFF. The CDR3 nucleotides are TGTGCCAGCAGTGATTTGGGGGGTCAAGCTTTCTTT.

This clonotype was seen many times. The CDR3 DNA is TGTGCCAGCAGCAAGACAGGGGGGACTAATGAAAAACTGTTTTTT. This translates into CASSKTGGTNEKLFF. The chain has TRBV11-2 and TRBJ1-4; 9 bases are shared with TRBD1. The trim removed 5 bases at V and 2 bases at J, leaving 3 bases unmatched. The CDR3 consists of 15 residues. Germline V lookup: CDR1 SGHAT, CDR2 FQNNGV.

In its sample, this clonotype ranks as medium-sized. V and J are TRBV11-1 and TRBJ2-1; no definite D call. CDR1 is SGHAT and CDR2 is FQDESV in the germline V gene (reference sequence). V shed 1 base and J shed 3 bases, with 7 bases lying between them. The CDR3 is 14 amino acids. The CDR3 loop is CASSLGLVYNEQFF. DNA for the CDR3: TGTGCCAGCAGCTTAGGACTGGTCTACAATGAGCAGTTCTTC.

Concerning this clonotype itself: Given the absence of the conserved phenylalanine or tryptophan at the CDR3 end, a read error is likely. CDR3 loop: CASSGTGLHDQYL. In DNA, the CDR3 is TGTGCCAGTAGCGGGACAGGGTTGCACGATCAGTACTTA. V gene TRBV11-2 combines with J gene TRBJ2-7, with D possibly being TRBD1 (9 bases). The CDR3 extends over 13 amino acids. CDR1 is SGHAT and CDR2 is FQNNGV in the germline V gene.